Presented here are 25 T cell receptor beta chains from one specimen sequenced in a study of tumor-infiltrating lymphocytes in primary liver carcinoma (dated by TCRdb to about 2017). Sequenced on an Illumina HiSeq 2500. Starting from approximately 500 ng total RNA, TCRbeta-specific cDNA was produced by reverse transcription with a constant-region primer and ProtoScript II reverse transcriptase. The TCRbeta libraries were prepared through three rounds of nested multiplex PCR following a slightly modified ARM-PCR procedure. Multiplex TRBV1-TRBV30 forward primers and a Cbeta reverse primer were used in the first two PCR rounds, each of which was run for around 9 cycles. TCRdb trimmed the raw reads at Q25, called clones with MiXCR and kept productive beta chains. Rows are combined by CDR3 protein, so each entry shows the most common genes and DNA. For this sample there are 310,000 or so distinct CDR3 sequences; around three fifths appear just once. Jointly, the top ten make up over 15% of the sample.

Blood RNA was extracted from unsorted whole blood using TRIzol reagent, and germline DNA was obtained with the DNeasy Blood & Tissue kit. The specimen was peripheral blood. Source of these receptors: a woman under 40 with primary liver carcinoma and hepatitis B virus infection.

This clonotype was detected many times. The genes are TRBV4-1 and TRBJ2-1; 9 bases match TRBD2. V lost 4 bases, J lost 5 bases, and 12 bases stayed unmatched. The V gene's germline CDR1 is MGHRA and CDR2 YSYEKL. The CDR3 totals 17 residues. CDR3 DNA sequence: TGCGCCAGCAGCCCTTACCAGCGGGAGGATTGGAACAATGAGCAGTTCTTC. Translating gives CASSPYQREDWNNEQFF.

The chain has TRBV13 and TRBJ2-1; 7 bases match TRBD2. V shed 3 bases, J shed 0 bases, and the junction held 14 bases outside the gene matches. The V gene's germline CDR1 is PRHDT and CDR2 FYEKMQ (reference sequence). This CDR3 is built from 19 residues. The CDR3: CASSFRVAGLHFSYNEQFF. CDR3 DNA: TGTGCCAGCAGCTTCAGGGTAGCGGGCCTCCACTTCTCCTACAATGAGCAGTTCTTC.

A note on this clonotype: Given a much more abundant clone one base away, this may be a read error. V gene TRBV12-3 or TRBV12-4 combines with J gene TRBJ1-1, with D maybe TRBD1 (5 bases). V was clipped by 5 bases and J by 2 bases, with 21 bases between them. The CDR3 has 17 amino acids. The CDR3 DNA is TGTGCCAGCAGTACCGGGACTCGCCGGCTCTCAAACACTGAAGCTTTCTTT. This gives the protein CASSTGTRRLSNTEAFF.

The chain carries TRBV28 and TRBJ2-6; TRBD1 might be the D (7 bases). The germline V gene has CDR1 MDHEN and CDR2 SYDVKM. Deletions cut 6 bases from V and 0 bases from J, with 12 bases between. The CDR3 length is 16 residues. In DNA form, the CDR3 reads TGTGCCAGCAGCACAGGGGAGGTCTCTGGGGCCAACGTCCTGACTTTC. This encodes CASSTGEVSGANVLTF.

This chain uses TRBV28 with TRBJ2-2; D gene uncertain. This CDR3 region has 12 residues. V was shortened by 5 bases and J by 7 bases, with 8 bases between the two germline ends. Per germline, CDR1 MDHEN and CDR2 SYDVKM. As DNA, the CDR3 is TGTGCCAGCAGTGTCCTCGGCGGGGAGCTGTTTTTT. It translates to CASSVLGGELFF.

The rearrangement uses TRBV12-3 or TRBV12-4 and TRBJ1-2, with D possibly TRBD1 on 5 matching bases. V was shortened by 8 bases and J by 3 bases, with 13 bases between the two germline ends. This CDR3 comprises 13 residues. CDR3 bases: TGTGCCAGCGAGACAGACACCTACTATGGCTACACCTTC. It is translated as CASETDTYYGYTF.

Turning to this clonotype: A read error may account for a junction end that differs from germline. This sequence joins TRBV11-2 and TRBJ2-7; 9 positions agree with TRBD2. The CDR3 contains 19 residues. The germline V gene has CDR1 SGHAT and CDR2 FQNNGV. CDR3 sequence: CVSILVGLASYRPGYEQYF. CDR3 nucleotides: TGTGTCAGCATCTTAGTCGGACTAGCGTCCTACCGTCCAGGGTACGAGCAGTACTTC.

This clonotype was seen at least ten times. The rearrangement uses TRBV6-5 and TRBJ2-7; 14 nucleotides agree with TRBD2. J was trimmed by 1 base and V by 6 bases; bases with no gene match: 5. In germline, CDR1 is MNHEY, CDR2 SVGAGI. There are 16 residues in the CDR3. The CDR3 DNA sequence: TGTGCCAGCAGCGGACTAGCGGGAGGAACGTCCTACGAGCAGTACTTC. Amino acid sequence: CASSGLAGGTSYEQYF.

This clonotype was found once. A single base separates this from a much larger clone, so it may be a read error. The genes are TRBV6-5 and TRBJ1-2; D ambiguous. CDR3 length equals 12 residues. Germline V gene sequence: CDR1 MNHEY, CDR2 SVGAGI. The CDR3 sequence: CAGSSTANGYTF. The CDR3 bases are TGTGCCGGCAGTTCTACAGCTAATGGCTACACCTTC.

As for this clonotype: This may stem from a read error, because a much larger clone lies one nucleotide away. V usage is TRBV29-1 and J usage is TRBJ1-5; TRBD1 agrees at 9 bases. The tail of the sequence fits TRBJ2-3 better, so the J call may be wrong. CDR3 length: 13 residues. Germline CDR1 is SQVTM and CDR2 is ANQGSEA. The CDR3 nucleotides are TGCAGCGCCGGGACAGGGTACAATCAGCCCCAGTATTTT. Translating gives CSAGTGYNQPQYF.

Details on this clonotype: Its ends do not fully match the called genes, so a read error is possible. V is TRBV6-2 or TRBV6-3 and J is TRBJ1-5, with D possibly matching TRBD1 (5 bases). The germline V gene encodes CDR1 MNHEY and CDR2 SVGEGT. This CDR3 is 17 amino acids long. The CDR3 region is CAGSYPRGWAGPKPQHF. CDR3 DNA: TGTGCCGGCAGTTACCCCCGGGGGTGGGCAGGCCCGAAGCCCCAGCATTTT.

A remark on this clonotype: The junction differs from germline at one of its ends, possibly a read error. The chain combines TRBV11-2 with TRBJ1-1, with a tentative D call TRBD1 (6 bases). Germline CDR1 is SGHAT and CDR2 is FQNNGV. The CDR3 extends over 15 amino acids. CDR3 in amino acids: CASSLEAGGLTEALF. In DNA form, the CDR3 reads TGTGCCAGCAGCTTAGAGGCCGGGGGCCTCACTGAAGCTTTATTT.

This clonotype was counted at least ten times. The rearrangement joins TRBV29-1 to TRBJ2-1; D tentatively reads TRBD1 or TRBD2 (6 bases each). This CDR3 is built from 14 residues. Deletions cut 1 base from V and 7 bases from J, with 14 bases between. Germline CDR1 and CDR2: SQVTM and ANQGSEA. The CDR3 bases are TGCAGCGTTGAAGGAGGAGGAGGGGGGAATGAGCAGTTCTTC. This translates into CSVEGGGGGNEQFF.

About this clonotype itself: This may come from a read error, since a much larger clone is one base off. This chain joins TRBV5-6 and TRBJ1-2; 7 positions match TRBD1. The CDR3 runs to 14 residues. CDR1 is SGHDT, CDR2 YYEEEE, per germline. The CDR3 loop is CASSLPTGRGGYAF. In nucleotides, the CDR3 is TGTGCCAGCAGCTTGCCGACAGGGAGGGGTGGCTACGCCTTC.

This clonotype has ten or more counts. This chain uses TRBV11-3 with TRBJ2-4; weak D call: TRBD1 (6 bases). Trimming left V 4 bases short and J 6 bases short, with 16 bases between. The CDR3 sequence is 15 residues long. Per germline, CDR1 SGHNT and CDR2 YENEEA. The CDR3 sequence: CASSSPGHSINIQYF. The DNA of the CDR3 is TGTGCCAGCAGCTCCCCGGGACACTCCATAAACATTCAGTACTTC.

This clonotype was seen only once. An end of the junction differs from the germline gene, which may be a read error. The genes are TRBV10-3 and TRBJ2-5; 8 nucleotides line up with TRBD1. The germline gives CDR1 ENHRY, CDR2 SYGVKD. The length of the CDR3 is 15 residues. CDR3 amino acids: CAIMRTSQGAYEHFF. In DNA form, the CDR3 reads TGTGCCATCATGCGTACGAGTCAGGGGGCCTACGAGCACTTCTTC.

About this clonotype: This may arise from a read error, as a much more abundant clone is one base away. This chain uses TRBV29-1 with TRBJ2-7; D remains ambiguous. CDR3 length: 12 residues. Germline CDR1 is SQVTM and CDR2 is ANQGSEA. CDR3 DNA sequence: TGCAGCGTTTCTAGAAACTCCCACGAGCAGTACTTC. This sequence encodes CSVSRNSHEQYF.

A remark on this clonotype: Sequence at one end of the junction differs from germline and may be a read error. The gene calls are TRBV7-9 and TRBJ1-1; D gene unclear. CDR1 is SEHNR, CDR2 FQNEAQ, per germline (reference sequence). CDR3 length: 14 residues. CDR3 residues: CASSLSVTDTEALF. DNA of the CDR3: TGTGCCAGCAGCTTGAGTGTGACGGATACTGAAGCTCTCTTT.

The chain links TRBV7-9 to TRBJ2-6; 12 positions match TRBD2. The CDR3 extends over 18 amino acids. J lost 0 bases, V lost 5 bases, and 5 bases had no gene match. Germline values: CDR1 SEHNR, CDR2 FQNEAQ (reference sequence). In nucleotides, the CDR3 is TGTGCCAGCAGCCCCCGACTAGCGGGAGTCTCTGGGGCCAACGTCCTGACTTTC. It codes for CASSPRLAGVSGANVLTF.

Regarding this clonotype: Without the conserved terminal phenylalanine or tryptophan, this CDR3 likely stems from a read error. The gene calls are TRBV29-1 and TRBJ2-1, with TRBD1 as a possible D gene (6 bases). Germline values: CDR1 SQVTM, CDR2 ANQGSEA. This CDR3 contains 15 residues. CDR3 bases: TGCAGTGTTAAACAGAGGGGCAGGGGATACAATGAGCAGTTCCTC. Translating it yields CSVKQRGRGYNEQFL.

The chain couples TRBV6-5 to TRBJ2-5, with D uncertain. The germline V gene encodes CDR1 MNHEY and CDR2 SVGAGI. V lost 6 bases, J lost 0 bases, and 11 bases lay in between. This CDR3 spans 14 amino acids. The CDR3 bases are TGTGCCAGCAGGTCAGACCCAAACCAAGAGACCCAGTACTTC. Amino acid sequence: CASRSDPNQETQYF.

This clonotype was recorded a few times. This clone may be a read error of a much larger clone one base away. The gene calls are TRBV11-1 and TRBJ2-2; D may be TRBD2 (6 bases). Between the trimmed V and J ends, which lost 5 bases and 5 bases, there was a span of 18 bases. In germline, CDR1 is SGHAT, CDR2 FQDESV (reference sequence). CDR3 length: 16 amino acids. The CDR3 nucleotides read TGTGCCAGCAGCCGGATAACGGGAGTTAGGACCGGGGAGCTGTTTTTT. Encoded protein: CASSRITGVRTGELFF.

Comments on this clonotype: The junction does not match germline at one end; this may be a read error. The J gene is TRBJ2-1, the V gene TRBV5-4; 8 bases align to TRBD2. The CDR3 loop spans 13 amino acids. Per germline, CDR1 SGHNT and CDR2 YYREEE (reference sequence). The CDR3 loop is CANSLRLANKQFF. CDR3 coding DNA: TGTGCCAACAGCCTGAGACTAGCGAATAAGCAGTTCTTC. The full variable domain, rest sourced from reference TRBV5-4 and TRBJ2-1, is ETGVTQSPTHLIKTRGQQVTLRCSSQSGHNTVSWYQQALGQGPQFIFQYYREEENGRGNFPPRFSGLQFPNYSSELNVNALELDDSALYLCANSLRLANKQFFGPGTRLTVL.

This clonotype was detected only once. A read error may explain this, as a much larger clone is one base away. The chain links TRBV6-1 to TRBJ2-1; possibly TRBD1 or TRBD2 for D (5 bases each). The CDR3 spans 14 residues. Germline lookup yields CDR1 MNHNS and CDR2 SASEGT. The CDR3 reads CDSSDIGGRNEQFF. The CDR3 DNA is TGTGACAGCAGTGACATTGGGGGAAGAAATGAGCAGTTCTTC.

This clonotype has just one count. The chain carries TRBV19 and TRBJ2-1; 7 bases are a match to TRBD2. This CDR3 is 15 amino acids long. Unmatched junction bases numbered 14, after V lost 5 bases and J lost 10 bases. Per germline, CDR1 LNHDA and CDR2 SQIVND (reference sequence). The CDR3 DNA reads TGTGCCAGTAGTTTTCCTAGCGGAGAGAATCGGGAGCAGTTCTTC. Translation gives CASSFPSGENREQFF.